This paragraph covers one T cell receptor (beta chain) sequence. Its antigen remains unknown. Terminally differentiated effector memory CD45RA+ cells were excluded from the naive CD8 cells, which were CD45RO-negative and positively selected for CCR7. The data are from a study of shared clonotypes between healthy human individuals. Study outcomes and limitations: With few donors, the genetic and exposure-history diversity represented was limited. Some clonotypes were shared by all four sorted-subset donors, while others were not shared. The non-shared ones had lower generation probabilities than the shared ones. Only blood was sampled, and tissue TCR repertoires likely differ from blood ones.

The germline V and J ends were trimmed by 9 bases and 2 bases, with 15 bases remaining between them. Per germline, CDR1 SGHRS and CDR2 YFSETQ. This CDR3 is built from 13 residues. Authors' data handling: Quality scores were absent from the junction-only immunoSEQ sequences, so filtering differed. Profiled with immunoSEQ multiplex PCR; TCRdb holds only in-frame clones, not every one. For V, J and clone size, that table is used; D and trimming come from the DNA. The sample consists of millions of clones, roughly 95% of them appearing once. The chain has TRBV5-1 and TRBJ2-7; D is undetermined. The receptor was derived from a man younger than 35 in good health. Sequencing was carried out using naive CD8+ T cells sorted from blood. CDR3 nucleotides: TGCGCCACCACCGCTAGAGATACCTACGAGCAGTACTTC. Protein: CATTARDTYEQYF.